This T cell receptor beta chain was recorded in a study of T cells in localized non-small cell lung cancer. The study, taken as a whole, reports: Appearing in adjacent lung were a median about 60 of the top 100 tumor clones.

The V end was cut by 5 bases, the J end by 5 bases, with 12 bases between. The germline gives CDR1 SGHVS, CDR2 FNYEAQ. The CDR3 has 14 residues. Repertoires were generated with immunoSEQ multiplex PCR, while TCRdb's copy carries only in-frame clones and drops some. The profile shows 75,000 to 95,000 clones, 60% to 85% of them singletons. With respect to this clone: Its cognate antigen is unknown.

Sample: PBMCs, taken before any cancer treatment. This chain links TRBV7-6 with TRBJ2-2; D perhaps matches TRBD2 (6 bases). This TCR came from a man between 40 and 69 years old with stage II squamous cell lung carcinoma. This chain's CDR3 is CASSAVGGTGELFF. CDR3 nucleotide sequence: TGTGCCAGCAGCGCCGTGGGAGGAACCGGGGAGCTGTTTTTT.